This T cell receptor beta chain was identified during a study of cytomegalovirus exposure and HLA in healthy donors. Remarks on this clone: Its antigen remains unidentified.

The CDR3 length is 14 residues. V was clipped by 5 bases and J by 2 bases; unmatched bases: 6. The germline V gene has CDR1 GTSNPN and CDR2 SVGIG (reference sequence). The PCR made use of 60 Vbeta and 13 Jbeta primers. Produced via immunoSEQ multiplex PCR; TCRdb's table is partial and in-frame only. The table has 150,000 to 200,000 clones, 70% seen once. Study-wide points: The presence/absence work took it that sequencing depth was about the same across donors. For most subjects, TCR beta sequences were reported to predict HLA-A and HLA-B alleles with accuracy.

The sequence came from a young man in good health and CMV-seropositive. The material sequenced was PBMCs. The rearrangement joins TRBV30 to TRBJ1-5, with 7 bases that match TRBD1. The CDR3 DNA follows: TGTGCCTGGGATCGAACAGGGGGCAATCAGCCCCAGCATTTT. Encoded protein: CAWDRTGGNQPQHF.